A selection of T cell receptor beta chains follows, all from one sample in a study of OX40 agonist ivuxolimab in advanced cancers. Clones were read by immunoSEQ multiplex PCR, and TCRdb kept only the in-frame ones, dropping some. The sample includes over 30,000 clones, approximately 91% of them seen just once. The starting material was CD4+ or CD8+ T cells sorted from blood, obtained in a trial of the OX40 agonist ivuxolimab. The receptors originated from an adult with an advanced solid tumor such as melanoma, head and neck, liver or kidney cancer. Each CDR3 is given with its conserved first and last residue. The order of the fields is V gene, J gene, D gene, CDR3 protein, CDR3 DNA. A D gene is named only where the DNA matches it firmly.

TRBV5-4	TRBJ1-1	.	CASSKRQNTEAFF	TGTGCCAGCAGCAAAAGACAGAACACTGAAGCTTTCTTT
TRBV10-3	TRBJ2-5	TRBD2	CATGNGGAKETQYF	TGTGCCACGGGAAACGGGGGGGCTAAAGAGACCCAGTACTTC
TRBV19	TRBJ2-7	TRBD1	CASSRDRGQDEQYF	TGTGCCAGTAGCCGGGACAGGGGGCAGGACGAGCAGTACTTC
TRBV6-1	TRBJ2-1	TRBD2	CASSGAGAPYNEQFF	TGTGCCAGCAGTGGAGCGGGGGCCCCCTACAATGAGCAGTTCTTC
TRBV6-4	TRBJ1-5	.	CASSGPGTILGQPQHF	TGTGCCAGCAGTGGCCCCGGGACGATCTTGGGTCAGCCCCAGCATTTT
TRBV18	TRBJ2-7	TRBD2	CASSQDSGSFDEQYF	TGTGCCAGCTCACAGGATAGCGGGAGTTTTGACGAGCAGTACTTC
TRBV30	TRBJ1-6	.	CAWSQHPYNSPLHF	TGTGCCTGGAGCCAACACCCGTATAATTCACCCCTCCACTTT
TRBV6-5	TRBJ2-7	TRBD1	CASSYSGQGPYEQYF	TGTGCCAGCAGTTACTCGGGACAGGGTCCCTACGAGCAGTACTTC
TRBV4-1	TRBJ2-7	.	CASSQGHSESYEQYF	TGCGCCAGCAGCCAAGGACATAGCGAGTCCTACGAGCAGTACTTC
TRBV7-2	TRBJ2-5	.	CASSLLGGEETQYF	TGTGCCAGCAGCTTATTGGGCGGGGAAGAGACCCAGTACTTC
TRBV28	TRBJ2-3	TRBD2	CASSFQTSGRYGTQYF	TGTGCCAGCAGTTTCCAGACTAGCGGGAGGTACGGCACGCAGTATTTT
TRBV2	TRBJ1-2	.	CASSEARTANYGYTF	TGTGCCAGCAGTGAAGCCCGGACAGCTAATTATGGCTACACCTTC
TRBV7-9	TRBJ2-6	.	CASSRDTSSGANVLTF	TGTGCCAGCAGCCGGGACACCAGCTCTGGGGCCAACGTCCTGACTTTC
TRBV6-1	TRBJ2-1	.	CASSEGRTGTPSKRNNEQFF	TGTGCCAGCAGTGAGGGCAGGACCGGGACACCCTCAAAGAGGAACAATGAGCAGTTCTTC
TRBV6-6	TRBJ2-6	.	CASSSSRTAGANVLTF	TGTGCCAGCAGCTCTTCGCGGACGGCTGGGGCCAACGTCCTGACTTTC
TRBV2	TRBJ1-4	.	CASSEAGGATNEKLFF	TGTGCCAGCAGTGAAGCGGGGGGAGCAACTAATGAAAAACTGTTTTTT
TRBV4-2	TRBJ2-1	.	CASSQSDLSSYNEQFF	TGTGCCAGCAGCCAAAGCGACTTAAGCTCCTACAATGAGCAGTTCTTC
TRBV30	TRBJ1-1	.	CAWSAWSRNTEAFF	TGTGCCTGGAGTGCGTGGTCACGGAACACTGAAGCTTTCTTT
TRBV28	TRBJ2-3	TRBD1	CASRGWGQGTDTQYF	TGTGCCAGCAGGGGTTGGGGACAGGGCACAGATACGCAGTATTTT
TRBV7-2	TRBJ1-1	.	CASSLERNTEAFF	TGTGCCAGCAGCTTAGAGCGGAACACTGAAGCTTTCTTT